This TCR beta chain was found in a study of blood T cell repertoires in COVID-19. The method was immunoSEQ multiplex PCR; TCRdb's version includes in-frame clones alone and lacks a portion of them. The sample has about 170,000 clones; about four fifths are singletons. This clonotype was sampled from a woman aged 80 or over with acute or convalescent COVID-19. Material for sequencing was peripheral blood.

CDR3 in DNA: TGTGCCAGCAGCTCCCTGGACAGAAATGAGCAGTTCTTC. Translation gives CASSSLDRNEQFF. V is TRBV7-9 and J is TRBJ2-1, with D possibly being TRBD1 (6 bases). The CDR3 extends over 13 amino acids. CDR1 is SEHNR, CDR2 FQNEAQ, per germline (reference sequence). The V end lost 4 bases, the J end lost 7 bases, and 11 bases lay between the germline ends.